This T cell receptor (beta chain) was sequenced for a study of blood T cell repertoires in COVID-19. Germline CDR1 MNHEY, CDR2 SVGAGI. The CDR3 has 13 residues. After removal of 6 bases from V and 7 bases from J, the junction contained 5 bases not matched to a gene. Per the original methods: Using reference gene primer amplification, nucleated cell counts were estimated. Sequenced by immunoSEQ multiplex PCR; TCRdb stores in-frame clones only, minus some. V and J calls and clone size follow that table, whereas D and trimming were derived from the DNA. The sample holds approximately 130,000 clones, around 87% seen once.

The chain is built from TRBV6-5 and TRBJ2-1; 8 nucleotides line up with TRBD1. The receptor comes from a woman between 50 and 59 years old who had recovered from COVID-19. The specimen was peripheral blood. CDR3 region: CASRRTGRNEQFF. CDR3 DNA: TGTGCCAGCAGAAGGACAGGGCGAAATGAGCAGTTCTTC.